These 20 T cell receptor beta chains share one sample of origin, sequenced in a study of blood T cells in healthy people across ages. Using a J-beta primer mix together with a sample-barcoded 5' primer, a second PCR was run for 7 to 11 cycles. TCRdb itself ran the 5' RACE reads through MiXCR, one entry per CDR3 protein. The sample yields about 640,000 distinct CDR3 sequences, around three fifths seen once. Sequencing used blood. These receptors came from a man aged 55 to 70 in good health.

This clonotype was recorded a few times. J is TRBJ2-1 and V is TRBV7-8, with 11 bases identical to TRBD2. Germline V gene lookup returns CDR1 SGHVS and CDR2 FQNEAQ. CDR3 size: 18 residues. V lost 2 bases to trimming and J lost 0 bases; unmatched junction nucleotides: 6. The CDR3 nucleotides read TGTGCCAGCAGCTTAAGGCTAGCGGGGGGTTACTCCTACAATGAGCAGTTCTTC. Its translation is CASSLRLAGGYSYNEQFF.

The chain employs TRBV6-1 and TRBJ1-1, with D perhaps matching TRBD1 (6 bases). V gave up 8 bases and J gave up 0 bases, with 16 bases separating them. There are 15 residues in the CDR3. The germline gives CDR1 MNHNS, CDR2 SASEGT. The CDR3 spells CASLWGPQLNTEAFF. The DNA of the CDR3 is TGTGCCAGCCTATGGGGGCCTCAATTGAACACTGAAGCTTTCTTT.

The V gene is TRBV5-1, the J gene TRBJ2-7, with 7 bases lining up with TRBD1. The CDR3 is 15 amino acids. Germline CDR1 SGHRS, CDR2 YFSETQ. V shed 4 bases and J 0 bases; nucleotides not matched to a gene: 7. The CDR3, as DNA: TGCGCCAGCAGCCTGGGTGGGACAGACTCCTACGAGCAGTACTTC. It specifies CASSLGGTDSYEQYF.

V and J are TRBV4-2 and TRBJ2-5; 11 positions agree with TRBD2. Germline lookup yields CDR1 LGHNA and CDR2 YNFKEQ. The V segment lost 1 base and the J segment 5 bases; nucleotides outside the gene matches: 9. The CDR3 covers 17 residues. CDR3 protein: CASSQANIAGGLETQYF. CDR3 in DNA: TGTGCCAGCAGCCAAGCCAACATAGCGGGGGGGCTGGAGACCCAGTACTTC.

In its sample, this clonotype was seen a few times. CDR3 protein: CASSLRTRDEKLFF. The CDR3 DNA is TGTGCCAGCTCACTTCGGACACGGGATGAAAAACTGTTTTTT. This chain links TRBV18 with TRBJ1-4; possible D gene TRBD1, 5 bases. The V and J ends lost 4 bases and 6 bases respectively, with 12 bases between them. Germline loops: CDR1 KGHSH, CDR2 LQKENI. The CDR3 extends over 14 amino acids.

About this clonotype itself: A read error may produce the germline difference seen at one junction end. The V and J genes are TRBV10-3 and TRBJ2-1; 10 bases are a match to TRBD1. This CDR3 region has 14 residues. The germline V gene encodes CDR1 ENHRY and CDR2 SYGVKD. The CDR3 reads CATKGDRGHNERFF. In DNA form, the CDR3 reads TGTGCCACCAAGGGGGACAGGGGCCACAATGAGCGGTTCTTC.

The chain combines TRBV20-1 with TRBJ2-1; D tentatively fits TRBD1 or TRBD2 (6 bases each). The CDR3 loop spans 19 amino acids. Looked up from germline, CDR1 is DFQATT and CDR2 is SNEGSKA (reference sequence). V shed 0 bases and J shed 4 bases, with 25 bases lying between them. CDR3: CSARDLEGGLATLYNEQFF. For the CDR3, the DNA is TGCAGTGCTAGAGATCTGGAGGGGGGACTGGCGACGCTTTACAATGAGCAGTTCTTC.

As DNA, the CDR3 is TGTGCTAGTGGTTTGGACAGGGCTGGGGAGACCCAGTACTTC. It specifies CASGLDRAGETQYF. V and J are TRBV12-5 and TRBJ2-5, with D tentatively TRBD1 (6 bases). The V gene lost 1 base and the J gene lost 5 bases, with 11 bases spanning the gap. From germline, CDR1 is LGHNT and CDR2 FRNRAP. The CDR3 has 14 residues. Looking up the rest from reference TRBV12-5 and TRBJ2-5 gives the full variable domain: DARVTQTPRHKVTEMGQEVTMRCQPILGHNTVFWYRQTMMQGLELLAYFRNRAPLDDSGMPKDRFSAEMPDATLATLKIQPSEPRDSAVYFCASGLDRAGETQYFGPGTRLLVL.

This clonotype has more than one count but fewer than ten. The chain recombines TRBV10-1 with TRBJ2-5; 7 bases are shared with TRBD2. Germline CDR1 WNHNN, CDR2 SYGVQD (reference sequence). The CDR3 loop spans 13 amino acids. V dropped 5 bases and J dropped 5; count of bases not matched to a gene: 5. The CDR3 DNA reads as TGCGCCAGCAGTCGAGCGGGGTATGAGACCCAGTACTTC. The encoded protein is CASSRAGYETQYF.

The chain has TRBV5-1 and TRBJ2-5, with a possible D match to TRBD1 (5 bases). CDR3 length: 15 amino acids. Between the trimmed V and J ends, which lost 0 bases and 4 bases, there was a span of 13 bases. From germline, CDR1 is SGHRS and CDR2 YFSETQ. As DNA, the CDR3 is TGCGCCAGCAGCTTGGTCCCCCAGGGTCGAGAGACCCAGTACTTC. It specifies CASSLVPQGRETQYF.

The chain uses TRBV6-5 and TRBJ2-3, with 9 bases aligning to TRBD2. The CDR3 runs to 15 residues. Germline CDR1 reads MNHEY; CDR2 reads SVGAGI. V lost 0 bases, J lost 7 bases, and 5 bases stayed unmatched. The CDR3 nucleotides are TGTGCCAGCAGTTACTCGCCTAGCGGGGCCTATACGCAGTATTTT. Amino acid sequence: CASSYSPSGAYTQYF.

The genes are TRBV20-1 and TRBJ2-5; D not certain. CDR3 length: 12 residues. V was clipped by 6 bases and J by 4 bases, with 12 bases between them. Germline V gives CDR1 DFQATT, CDR2 SNEGSKA (reference sequence). CDR3 in DNA: TGCAGTGCAGCAACTCCCGGAGAGACCCAGTACTTC. Protein product: CSAATPGETQYF.

This clonotype was counted a few times. The chain links TRBV5-1 to TRBJ2-5; D gene unclear. This CDR3 has 18 residues. V was clipped by 0 bases and J by 4 bases, with 22 bases between them. Germline CDR1 is SGHRS and CDR2 is YFSETQ. DNA of the CDR3: TGCGCCAGCAGCTTGGCCACTCAGGCAGGCCTACGTGGAGAGACCCAGTACTTC. This encodes CASSLATQAGLRGETQYF.

This clonotype appeared a few times. A read error may account for a junction end that differs from germline. The chain couples TRBV20-1 to TRBJ2-1; D remains ambiguous. The CDR3 length is 16 residues. Germline V gives CDR1 DFQATT, CDR2 SNEGSKA (reference sequence). This chain's CDR3 is CSANPQTIPSYNEQFF. The CDR3 bases are TGCAGTGCTAACCCCCAAACGATCCCTTCCTACAATGAACAGTTCTTC.

A few counts support this clonotype. The chain combines TRBV20-1 with TRBJ2-5; 8 bases fit TRBD2. V lost 0 bases to trimming and J lost 4 bases; unmatched junction nucleotides: 10. Germline CDR1 is DFQATT and CDR2 is SNEGSKA (reference sequence). The CDR3 sequence is 16 residues long. The DNA of the CDR3 is TGCAGTGCTAGAGATCGGAAACGGGGGGGCCCAGAGACCCAGTACTTC. Its translation is CSARDRKRGGPETQYF.

This clonotype appeared a few times. The gene calls are TRBV7-9 and TRBJ2-7; D gene unclear. The DNA end lines up better with TRBJ2-5; the J call may be wrong. The length of the CDR3 is 14 residues. Germline CDR1 SEHNR, CDR2 FQNEAQ (reference sequence). CDR3 sequence reads: CASSLAPVGETQYF. CDR3 sequence (DNA): TGTGCCAGCAGCTTAGCGCCCGTGGGGGAGACCCAGTACTTC.

V gene TRBV7-9 combines with J gene TRBJ2-5, with 8 bases fitting TRBD1. V was pared by 2 bases and J by 5 bases, with 7 bases of the junction left unmatched. The CDR3 spans 15 residues. Germline CDR1 SEHNR, CDR2 FQNEAQ (reference sequence). The CDR3 bases are TGTGCCAGCAGCTTAAGACAGGGGCCACCGGAGACCCAGTACTTC. Translated: CASSLRQGPPETQYF.

This chain uses TRBV10-3 with TRBJ2-3, with 9 positions matching TRBD1. V lost 3 bases to trimming and J lost 2 bases; unmatched junction nucleotides: 6. The CDR3 has 16 amino acids. Germline CDR1 and CDR2: ENHRY and SYGVKD. Here the CDR3 reads CAISEQGARDTDTQYF. The CDR3 nucleotides read TGTGCCATCAGTGAACAGGGGGCGCGGGACACAGATACGCAGTATTTT.

The chain has TRBV28 and TRBJ1-6; maybe TRBD1 (6 bases). CDR3 length equals 18 residues. With 1 base removed from V and 0 bases from J, the gap between germline ends came to 13 bases. Germline V gene lookup returns CDR1 MDHEN and CDR2 SYDVKM. CDR3 DNA sequence: TGTGCCAGCAGTTTATCGGACAGACAGAGCTCCTATAATTCACCCCTCCACTTT. Encoded protein: CASSLSDRQSSYNSPLHF.

The chain employs TRBV29-1 and TRBJ2-5, with D perhaps TRBD1 or TRBD2 (6 bases each). There are 12 residues in the CDR3. Per the germline V gene, CDR1 is SQVTM and CDR2 is ANQGSEA. V lost 6 bases and J lost 2, with 10 bases in between. The CDR3 here is CSVQGRQETQYF. The CDR3 DNA reads TGCAGCGTCCAGGGGAGGCAAGAGACCCAGTACTTC.